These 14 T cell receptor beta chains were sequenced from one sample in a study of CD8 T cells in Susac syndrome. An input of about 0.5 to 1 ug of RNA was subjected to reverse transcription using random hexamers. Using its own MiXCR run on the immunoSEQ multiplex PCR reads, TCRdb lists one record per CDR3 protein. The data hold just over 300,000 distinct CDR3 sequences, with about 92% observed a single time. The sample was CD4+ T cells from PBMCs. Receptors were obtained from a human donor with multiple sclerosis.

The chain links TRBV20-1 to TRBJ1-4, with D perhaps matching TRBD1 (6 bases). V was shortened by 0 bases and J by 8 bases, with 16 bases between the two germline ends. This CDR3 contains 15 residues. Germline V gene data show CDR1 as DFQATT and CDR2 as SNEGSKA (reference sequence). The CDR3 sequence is CSARDYGGLEEKLFF. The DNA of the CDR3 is TGCAGTGCTAGAGATTACGGGGGGCTCGAGGAAAAACTGTTTTTT.

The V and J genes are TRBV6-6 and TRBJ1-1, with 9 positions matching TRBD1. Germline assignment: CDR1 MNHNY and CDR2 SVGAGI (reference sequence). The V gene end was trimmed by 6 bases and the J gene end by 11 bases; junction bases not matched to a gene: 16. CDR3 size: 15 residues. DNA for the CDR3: TGTGCCAGCAGCCCCCCGGGACAGGGAAGATTTGAGGCTTTCTTT. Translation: CASSPPGQGRFEAFF.

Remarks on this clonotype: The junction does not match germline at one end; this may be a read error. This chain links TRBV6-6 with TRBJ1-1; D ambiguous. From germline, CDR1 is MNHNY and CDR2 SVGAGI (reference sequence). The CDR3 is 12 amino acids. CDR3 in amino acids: CASSYEVTEAFF. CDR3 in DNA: TGTGCCAGCAGTTACGAGGTGACTGAAGCCTTCTTT.

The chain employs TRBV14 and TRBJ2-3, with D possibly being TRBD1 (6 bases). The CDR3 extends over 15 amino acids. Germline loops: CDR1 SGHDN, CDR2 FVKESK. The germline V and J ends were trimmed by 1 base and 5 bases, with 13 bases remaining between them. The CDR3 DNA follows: TGTGCCAGCAGCCAAGGACAGGCCCGGAGAGATACGCAGTATTTT. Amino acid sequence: CASSQGQARRDTQYF.

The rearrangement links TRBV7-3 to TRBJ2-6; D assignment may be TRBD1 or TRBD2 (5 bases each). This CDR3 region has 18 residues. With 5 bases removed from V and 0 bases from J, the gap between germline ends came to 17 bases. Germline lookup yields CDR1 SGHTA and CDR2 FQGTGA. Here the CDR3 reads CASSPNYGGSSGANVLTF. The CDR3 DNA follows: TGTGCCAGCAGCCCAAACTATGGGGGAAGCTCTGGGGCCAACGTCCTGACTTTC.

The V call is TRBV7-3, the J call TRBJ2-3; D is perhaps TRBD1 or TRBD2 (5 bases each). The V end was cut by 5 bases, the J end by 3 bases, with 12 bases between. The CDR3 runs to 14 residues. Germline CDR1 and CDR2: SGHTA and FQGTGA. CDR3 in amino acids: CASSAGWGTDTQYF. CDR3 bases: TGTGCCAGCAGCGCCGGATGGGGGACAGATACGCAGTATTTT. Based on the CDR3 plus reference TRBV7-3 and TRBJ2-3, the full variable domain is GAGVSQTPSNKVTEKGKYVELRCDPISGHTALYWYRQSLGQGPEFLIYFQGTGAADDSGLPNDRFFAVRPEGSVSTLKIQRTERGDSAVYLCASSAGWGTDTQYFGPGTRLTVL.

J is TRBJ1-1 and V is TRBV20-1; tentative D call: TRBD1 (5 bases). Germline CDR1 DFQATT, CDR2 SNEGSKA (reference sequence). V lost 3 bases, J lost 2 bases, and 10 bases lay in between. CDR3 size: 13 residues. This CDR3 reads CSASVTGNTEAFF. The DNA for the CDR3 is TGCAGTGCTAGTGTAACAGGTAACACTGAAGCTTTCTTT.

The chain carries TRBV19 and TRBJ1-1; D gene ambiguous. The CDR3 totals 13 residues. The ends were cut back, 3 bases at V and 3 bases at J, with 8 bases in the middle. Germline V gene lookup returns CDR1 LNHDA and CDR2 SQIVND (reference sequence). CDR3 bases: TGTGCCAGTAGTATGGCCCGAGACACTGAAGCTTTCTTT. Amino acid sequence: CASSMARDTEAFF.

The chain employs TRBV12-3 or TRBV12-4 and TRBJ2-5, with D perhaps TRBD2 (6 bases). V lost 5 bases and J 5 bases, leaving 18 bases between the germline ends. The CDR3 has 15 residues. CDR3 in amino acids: CASSSRDSKGETQYF. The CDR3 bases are TGTGCCAGCAGTAGCAGGGACTCCAAGGGGGAGACCCAGTACTTC.

As DNA, the CDR3 is TGTGCCAGCAGCTTAAGTAACACCGGGGAGCTGTTTTTT. Protein sequence: CASSLSNTGELFF. This chain uses TRBV7-2 with TRBJ2-2; the D is unclear. The CDR3 is 13 residues long. V was trimmed by 2 bases and J by 2 bases, leaving 3 bases between them. The germline V gene encodes CDR1 SGHTA and CDR2 FQGNSA.

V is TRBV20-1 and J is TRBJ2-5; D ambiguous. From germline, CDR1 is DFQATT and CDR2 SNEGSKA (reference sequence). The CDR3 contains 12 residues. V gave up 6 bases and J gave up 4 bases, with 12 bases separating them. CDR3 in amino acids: CSAEPVRETQYF. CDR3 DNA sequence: TGCAGTGCCGAGCCGGTCAGAGAGACCCAGTACTTC.

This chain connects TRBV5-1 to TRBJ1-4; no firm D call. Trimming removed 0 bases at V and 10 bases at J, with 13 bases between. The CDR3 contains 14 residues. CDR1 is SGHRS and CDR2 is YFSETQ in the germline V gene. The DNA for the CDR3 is TGCGCCAGCAGCTTGGCCTTTGGATCTAGAAAACTGTTTTTT. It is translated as CASSLAFGSRKLFF.

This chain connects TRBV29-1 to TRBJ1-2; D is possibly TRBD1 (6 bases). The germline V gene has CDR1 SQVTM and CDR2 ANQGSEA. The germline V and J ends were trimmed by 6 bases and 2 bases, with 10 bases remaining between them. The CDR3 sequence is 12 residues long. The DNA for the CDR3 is TGCAGCGTCACAGGGCCCAACTATGGCTACACCTTC. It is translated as CSVTGPNYGYTF.

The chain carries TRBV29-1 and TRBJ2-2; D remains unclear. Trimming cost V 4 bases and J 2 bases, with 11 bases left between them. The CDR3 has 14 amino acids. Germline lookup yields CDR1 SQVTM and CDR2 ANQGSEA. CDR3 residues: CSVVGRRNTGELFF. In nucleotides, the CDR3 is TGCAGCGTTGTTGGCAGGAGAAACACCGGGGAGCTGTTTTTT.